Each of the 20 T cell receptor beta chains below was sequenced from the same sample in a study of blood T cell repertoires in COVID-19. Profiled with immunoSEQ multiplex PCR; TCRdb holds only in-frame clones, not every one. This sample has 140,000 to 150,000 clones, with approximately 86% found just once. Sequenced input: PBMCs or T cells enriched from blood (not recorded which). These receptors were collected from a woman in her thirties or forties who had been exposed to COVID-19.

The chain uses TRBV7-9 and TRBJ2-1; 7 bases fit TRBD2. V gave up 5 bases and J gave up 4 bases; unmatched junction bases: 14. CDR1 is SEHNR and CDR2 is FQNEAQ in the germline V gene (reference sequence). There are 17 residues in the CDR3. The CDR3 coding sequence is TGTGCCAGCAGCCCGCCTAGAGGGCGGGAGAGATACAATGAGCAGTTCTTC. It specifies CASSPPRGRERYNEQFF. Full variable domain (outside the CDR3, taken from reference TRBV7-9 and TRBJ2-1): DTGVSQNPRHKITKRGQNVTFRCDPISEHNRLYWYRQTLGQGPEFLTYFQNEAQLEKSRLLSDRFSAERPKGSFSTLEIQRTEQGDSAMYLCASSPPRGRERYNEQFFGPGTRLTVL.

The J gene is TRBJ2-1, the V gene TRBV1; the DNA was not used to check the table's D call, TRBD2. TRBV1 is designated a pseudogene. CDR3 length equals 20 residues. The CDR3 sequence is CTSSQVSRTSGGEGYNEQFF. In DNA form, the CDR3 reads TGCACCAGCAGCCAAGTGTCTCGGACTAGCGGCGGAGAGGGCTACAATGAGCAGTTCTTC.

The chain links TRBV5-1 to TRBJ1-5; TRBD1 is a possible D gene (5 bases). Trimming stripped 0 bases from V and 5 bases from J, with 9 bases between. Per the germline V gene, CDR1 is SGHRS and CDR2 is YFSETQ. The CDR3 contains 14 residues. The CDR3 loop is CASSLAGSDQPQHF. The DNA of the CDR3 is TGCGCCAGCAGCTTGGCAGGGTCCGATCAGCCCCAGCATTTT.

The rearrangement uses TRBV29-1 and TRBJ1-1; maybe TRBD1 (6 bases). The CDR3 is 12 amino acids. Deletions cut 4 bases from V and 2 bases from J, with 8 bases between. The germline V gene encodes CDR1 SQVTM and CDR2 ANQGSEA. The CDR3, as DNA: TGCAGCGTTGTACAGGGCAACACTGAAGCTTTCTTT. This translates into CSVVQGNTEAFF.

CDR3 sequence reads: CATEYGSRTDTQYF. DNA for the CDR3: TGTGCCACGGAGTACGGGAGTCGAACAGATACGCAGTATTTT. This chain connects TRBV7-8 to TRBJ2-3; D perhaps matches TRBD2 (6 bases). Germline assignment: CDR1 SGHVS and CDR2 FQNEAQ. Trimming removed 10 bases at V and 3 bases at J, with 17 bases between. This CDR3 is 14 amino acids long.

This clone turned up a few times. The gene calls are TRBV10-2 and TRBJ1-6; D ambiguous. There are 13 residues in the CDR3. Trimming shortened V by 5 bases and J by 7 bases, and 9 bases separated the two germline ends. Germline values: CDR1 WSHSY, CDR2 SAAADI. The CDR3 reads CASSLTANSPLHF. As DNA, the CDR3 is TGCGCCAGCAGTTTAACAGCCAATTCACCCCTCCACTTT.

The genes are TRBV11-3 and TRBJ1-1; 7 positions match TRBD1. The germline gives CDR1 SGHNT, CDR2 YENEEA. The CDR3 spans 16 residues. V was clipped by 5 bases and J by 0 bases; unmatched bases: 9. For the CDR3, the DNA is TGTGCCAGCAGCAAAGAGGGGGCTAGGATGAACACTGAAGCTTTCTTT. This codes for CASSKEGARMNTEAFF.

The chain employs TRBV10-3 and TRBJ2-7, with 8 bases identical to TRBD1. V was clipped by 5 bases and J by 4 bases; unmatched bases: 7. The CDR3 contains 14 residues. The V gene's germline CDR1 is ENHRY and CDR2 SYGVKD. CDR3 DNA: TGTGCCATCAGTCCGGGACAGGACTTATACGAGCAGTACTTC. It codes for CAISPGQDLYEQYF.

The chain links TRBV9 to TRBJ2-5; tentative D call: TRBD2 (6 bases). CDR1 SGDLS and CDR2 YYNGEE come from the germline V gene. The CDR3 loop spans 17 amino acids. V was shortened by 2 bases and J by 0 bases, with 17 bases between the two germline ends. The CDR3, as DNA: TGTGCCAGCAGCGTCCAACCGACACTAGCCCACCAAGAGACCCAGTACTTC. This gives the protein CASSVQPTLAHQETQYF.

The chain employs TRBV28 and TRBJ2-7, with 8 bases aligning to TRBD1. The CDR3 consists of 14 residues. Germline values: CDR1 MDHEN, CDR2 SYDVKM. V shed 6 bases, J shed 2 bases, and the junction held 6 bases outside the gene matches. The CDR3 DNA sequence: TGTGCCAGCAGCACAGGGGGAGTGACCTACGAGCAGTACTTC. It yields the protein CASSTGGVTYEQYF.

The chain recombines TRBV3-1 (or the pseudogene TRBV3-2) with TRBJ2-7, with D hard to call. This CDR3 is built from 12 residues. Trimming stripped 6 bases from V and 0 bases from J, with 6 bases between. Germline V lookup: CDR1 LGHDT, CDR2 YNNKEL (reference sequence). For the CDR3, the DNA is TGTGCCAGCAGTCCTCGCTCCTACGAGCAGTACTTC. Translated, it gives CASSPRSYEQYF.

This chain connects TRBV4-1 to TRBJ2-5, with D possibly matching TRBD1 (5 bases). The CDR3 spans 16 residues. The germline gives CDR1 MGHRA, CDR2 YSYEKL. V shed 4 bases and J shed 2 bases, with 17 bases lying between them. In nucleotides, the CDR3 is TGCGCCAGCAGCCCTAGGAAGGGGCAGAATCAAGAGACCCAGTACTTC. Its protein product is CASSPRKGQNQETQYF.

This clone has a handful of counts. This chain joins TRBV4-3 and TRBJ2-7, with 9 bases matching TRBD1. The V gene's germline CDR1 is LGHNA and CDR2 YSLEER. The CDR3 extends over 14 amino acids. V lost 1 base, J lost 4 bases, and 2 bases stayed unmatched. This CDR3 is CASSQVGTGYEQYF. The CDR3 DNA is TGCGCCAGCAGCCAAGTGGGGACAGGGTACGAGCAGTACTTC.

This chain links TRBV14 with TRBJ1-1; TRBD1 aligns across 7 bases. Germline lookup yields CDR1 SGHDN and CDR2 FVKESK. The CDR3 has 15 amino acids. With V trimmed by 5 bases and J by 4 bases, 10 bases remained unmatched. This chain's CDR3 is CASSAPTGVSTEAFF. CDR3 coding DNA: TGTGCCAGCAGCGCACCAACAGGGGTGAGCACTGAAGCTTTCTTT.

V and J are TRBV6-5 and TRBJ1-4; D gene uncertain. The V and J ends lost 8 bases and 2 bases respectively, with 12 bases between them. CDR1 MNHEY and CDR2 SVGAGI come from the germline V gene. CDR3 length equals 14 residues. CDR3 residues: CASRKRGTNEKLFF. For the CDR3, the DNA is TGTGCCAGCCGAAAAAGAGGGACTAATGAAAAACTGTTTTTT.

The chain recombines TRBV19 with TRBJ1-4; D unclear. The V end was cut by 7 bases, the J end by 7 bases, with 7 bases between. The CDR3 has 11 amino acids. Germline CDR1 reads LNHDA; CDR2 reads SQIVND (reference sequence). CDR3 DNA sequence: TGTGCCAGTATGGGCTTTGAAAAACTGTTTTTT. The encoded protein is CASMGFEKLFF.

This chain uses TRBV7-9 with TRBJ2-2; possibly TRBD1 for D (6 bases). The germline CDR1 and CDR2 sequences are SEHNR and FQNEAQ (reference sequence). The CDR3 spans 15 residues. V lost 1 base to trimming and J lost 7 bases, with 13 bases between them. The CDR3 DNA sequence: TGTGCCAGCAGCTTAGATGACAGGTGGAGCGGGGAGCTGTTTTTT. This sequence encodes CASSLDDRWSGELFF.

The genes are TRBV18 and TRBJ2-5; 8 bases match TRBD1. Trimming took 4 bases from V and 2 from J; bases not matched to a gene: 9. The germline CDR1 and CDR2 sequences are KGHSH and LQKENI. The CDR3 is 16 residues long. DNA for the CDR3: TGTGCCAGCTCACGAGCCCTGACAGGGGCGCAAGAGACCCAGTACTTC. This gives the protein CASSRALTGAQETQYF.

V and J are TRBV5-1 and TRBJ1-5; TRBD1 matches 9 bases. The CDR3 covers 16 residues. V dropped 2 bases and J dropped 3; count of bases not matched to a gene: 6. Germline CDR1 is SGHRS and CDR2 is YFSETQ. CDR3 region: CASSFVQGADNQPQHF. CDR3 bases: TGCGCCAGCAGCTTTGTACAGGGGGCGGACAATCAGCCCCAGCATTTT.

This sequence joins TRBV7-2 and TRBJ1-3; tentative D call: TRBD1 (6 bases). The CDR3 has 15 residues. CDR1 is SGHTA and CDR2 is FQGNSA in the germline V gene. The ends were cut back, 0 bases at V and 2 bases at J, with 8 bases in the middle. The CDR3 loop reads CASSLAPGAGNTIYF. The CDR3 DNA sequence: TGTGCCAGCAGCTTAGCCCCAGGGGCTGGAAACACCATATATTTT.